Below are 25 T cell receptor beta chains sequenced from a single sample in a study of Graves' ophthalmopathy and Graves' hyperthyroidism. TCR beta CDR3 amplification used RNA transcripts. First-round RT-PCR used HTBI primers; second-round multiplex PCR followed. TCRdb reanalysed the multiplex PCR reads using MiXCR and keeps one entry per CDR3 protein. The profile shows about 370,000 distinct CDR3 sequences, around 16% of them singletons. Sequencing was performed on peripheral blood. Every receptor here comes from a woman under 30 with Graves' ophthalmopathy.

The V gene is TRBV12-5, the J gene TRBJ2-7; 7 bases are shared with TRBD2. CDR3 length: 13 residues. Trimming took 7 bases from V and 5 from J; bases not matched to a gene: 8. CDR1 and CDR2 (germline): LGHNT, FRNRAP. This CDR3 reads CASARAGWDEQYF. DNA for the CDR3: TGTGCTAGTGCCAGAGCGGGATGGGACGAGCAGTACTTC.

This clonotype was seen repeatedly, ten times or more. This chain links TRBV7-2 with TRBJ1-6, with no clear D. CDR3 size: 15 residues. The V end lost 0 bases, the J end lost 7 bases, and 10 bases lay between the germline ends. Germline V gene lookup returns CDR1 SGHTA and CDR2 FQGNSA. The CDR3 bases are TGTGCCAGCAGCTTAGCGGCCGGTACGAATTCACCCCTCCACTTT. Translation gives CASSLAAGTNSPLHF.

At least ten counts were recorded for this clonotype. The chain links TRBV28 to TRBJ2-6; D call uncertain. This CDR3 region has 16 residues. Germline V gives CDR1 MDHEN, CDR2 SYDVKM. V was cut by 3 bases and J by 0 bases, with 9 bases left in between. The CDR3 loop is CASSFAEISGANVLTF. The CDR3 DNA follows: TGTGCCAGCAGTTTCGCGGAAATCTCTGGGGCCAACGTCCTGACTTTC.

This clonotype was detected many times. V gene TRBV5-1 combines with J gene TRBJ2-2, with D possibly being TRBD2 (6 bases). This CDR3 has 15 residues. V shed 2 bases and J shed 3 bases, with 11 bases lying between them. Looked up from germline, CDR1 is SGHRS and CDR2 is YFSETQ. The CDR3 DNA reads TGCGCCAGCAGCTTAATCCCGGGGGACACCGGGGAGCTGTTTTTT. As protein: CASSLIPGDTGELFF.

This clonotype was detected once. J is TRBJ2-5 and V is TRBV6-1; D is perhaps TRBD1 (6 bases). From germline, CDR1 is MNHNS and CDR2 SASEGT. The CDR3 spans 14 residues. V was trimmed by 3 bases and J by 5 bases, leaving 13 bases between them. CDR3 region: CASSDRLTGETQYF. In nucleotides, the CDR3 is TGTGCCAGCAGTGACCGGCTCACAGGGGAGACCCAGTACTTC.

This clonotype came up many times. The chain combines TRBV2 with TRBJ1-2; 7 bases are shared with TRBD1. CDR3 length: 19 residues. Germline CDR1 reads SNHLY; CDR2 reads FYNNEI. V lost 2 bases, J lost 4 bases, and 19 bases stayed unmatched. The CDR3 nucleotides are TGTGCCAGCAGTGAATTGGGGGTCGGACAGGCGCTAACTCCCTATGGCTACACCTTC. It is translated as CASSELGVGQALTPYGYTF.

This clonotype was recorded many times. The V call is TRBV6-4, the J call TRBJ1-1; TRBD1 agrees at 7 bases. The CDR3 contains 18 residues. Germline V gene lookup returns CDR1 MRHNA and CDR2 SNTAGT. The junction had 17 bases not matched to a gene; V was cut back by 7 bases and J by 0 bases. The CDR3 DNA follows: TGTGCCAGCACTAAAACGGCCGGGACAGCAACTATGAACACTGAAGCTTTCTTT. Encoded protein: CASTKTAGTATMNTEAFF.

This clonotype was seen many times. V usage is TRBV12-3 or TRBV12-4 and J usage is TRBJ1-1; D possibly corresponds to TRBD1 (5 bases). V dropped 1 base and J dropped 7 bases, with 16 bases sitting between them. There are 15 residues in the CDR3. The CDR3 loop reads CASSLDQGRGLEAFF. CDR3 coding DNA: TGTGCCAGCAGTTTAGATCAGGGCCGAGGCCTTGAAGCTTTCTTT.

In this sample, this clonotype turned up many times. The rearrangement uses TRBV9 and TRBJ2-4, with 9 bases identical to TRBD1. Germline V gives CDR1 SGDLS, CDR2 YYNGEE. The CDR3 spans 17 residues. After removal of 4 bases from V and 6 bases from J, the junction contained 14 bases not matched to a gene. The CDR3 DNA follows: TGTGCCAGCAGCCCGGGCACAGGGGGCGCGATTGGAAACATTCAGTACTTC. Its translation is CASSPGTGGAIGNIQYF. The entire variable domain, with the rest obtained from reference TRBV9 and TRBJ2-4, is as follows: DSGVTQTPKHLITATGQRVTLRCSPRSGDLSVYWYQQSLDQGLQFLIQYYNGEERAKGNILERFSAQQFPDLHSELNLSSLELGDSALYFCASSPGTGGAIGNIQYFGAGTRLSVL.

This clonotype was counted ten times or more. The DNA for the CDR3 is TGTGCCAGCAGTGACAGAGAAGAGACCCAGTACTTC. This encodes CASSDREETQYF. This chain connects TRBV6-1 to TRBJ2-5; D unresolved. Germline V gene lookup returns CDR1 MNHNS and CDR2 SASEGT. Trimming shortened V by 3 bases and J by 3 bases, and 5 bases separated the two germline ends. The CDR3 is 12 amino acids.

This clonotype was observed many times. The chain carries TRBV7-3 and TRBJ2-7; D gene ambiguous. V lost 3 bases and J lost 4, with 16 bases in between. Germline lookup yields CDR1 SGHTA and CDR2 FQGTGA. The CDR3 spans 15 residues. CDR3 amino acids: CASSLSGQVGYEQYF. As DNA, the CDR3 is TGTGCCAGCAGCTTGAGTGGTCAGGTCGGATACGAGCAGTACTTC.

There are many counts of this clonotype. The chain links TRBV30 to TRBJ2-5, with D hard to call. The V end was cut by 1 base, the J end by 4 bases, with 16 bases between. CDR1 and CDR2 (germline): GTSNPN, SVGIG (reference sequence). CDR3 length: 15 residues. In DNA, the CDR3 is TGTGCCTGGAGTGATGAAGGGCGGACGGGAGAGACCCAGTACTTC. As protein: CAWSDEGRTGETQYF. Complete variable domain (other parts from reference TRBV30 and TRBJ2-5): SQTIHQWPATLVQPVGSPLSLECTVEGTSNPNLYWYRQAAGRGLQLLFYSVGIGQISSEVPQNLSASRPQDRQFILSSKKLLLSDSGFYLCAWSDEGRTGETQYFGPGTRLLVL.

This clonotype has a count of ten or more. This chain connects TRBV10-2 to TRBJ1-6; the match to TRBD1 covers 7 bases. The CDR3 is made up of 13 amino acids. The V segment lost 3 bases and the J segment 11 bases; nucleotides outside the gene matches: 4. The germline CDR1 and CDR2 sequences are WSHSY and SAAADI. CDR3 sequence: CASSETGVAPLHF. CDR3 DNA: TGCGCCAGCAGTGAAACAGGGGTGGCACCCCTCCACTTT.

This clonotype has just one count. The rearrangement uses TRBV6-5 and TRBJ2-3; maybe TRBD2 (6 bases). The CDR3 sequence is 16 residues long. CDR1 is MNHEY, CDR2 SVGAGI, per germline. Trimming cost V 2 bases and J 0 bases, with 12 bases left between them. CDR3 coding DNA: TGTGCCAGCAGTTACCATCGGGGGACTAGCACAGATACGCAGTATTTT. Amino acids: CASSYHRGTSTDTQYF.

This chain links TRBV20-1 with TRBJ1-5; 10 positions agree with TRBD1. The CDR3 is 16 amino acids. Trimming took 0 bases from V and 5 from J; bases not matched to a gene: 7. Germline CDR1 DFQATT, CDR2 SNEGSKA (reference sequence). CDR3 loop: CSAREVGTGEHQPQHF. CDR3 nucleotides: TGCAGTGCTAGAGAGGTCGGGACAGGGGAACATCAGCCCCAGCATTTT.

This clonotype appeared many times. CDR3 DNA sequence: TGTGCCAGCAGCCAAGACCGGCCGGTCGCTGAAGCTTTCTTT. As protein: CASSQDRPVAEAFF. V gene TRBV3-1 combines with J gene TRBJ1-1; the D is unclear. CDR1 and CDR2 (germline): LGHDT, YNNKEL (reference sequence). With 0 bases removed from V and 6 bases from J, the gap between germline ends came to 11 bases. The CDR3 sequence is 14 residues long. Supplemented by reference TRBV3-1 and TRBJ1-1, the full variable domain reads DTAVSQTPKYLVTQMGNDKSIKCEQNLGHDTMYWYKQDSKKFLKIMFSYNNKELIINETVPNRFSPKSPDKAHLNLHINSLELGDSAVYFCASSQDRPVAEAFFGQGTRLTVV.

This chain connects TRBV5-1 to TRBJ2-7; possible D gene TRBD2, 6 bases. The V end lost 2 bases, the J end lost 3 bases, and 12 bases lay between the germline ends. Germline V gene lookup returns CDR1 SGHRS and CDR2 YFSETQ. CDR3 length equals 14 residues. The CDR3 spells CASSFRDSYYEQYF. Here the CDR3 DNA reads TGCGCCAGCAGCTTCCGGGACTCCTACTACGAGCAGTACTTC. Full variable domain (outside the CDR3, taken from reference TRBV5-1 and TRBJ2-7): KAGVTQTPRYLIKTRGQQVTLSCSPISGHRSVSWYQQTPGQGLQFLFEYFSETQRNKGNFPGRFSGRQFSNSRSEMNVSTLELGDSALYLCASSFRDSYYEQYFGPGTRLTVT.

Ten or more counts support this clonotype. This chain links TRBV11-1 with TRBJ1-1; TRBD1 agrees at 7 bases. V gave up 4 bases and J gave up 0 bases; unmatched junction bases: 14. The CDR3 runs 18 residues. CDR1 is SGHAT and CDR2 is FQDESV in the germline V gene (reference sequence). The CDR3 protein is CASSSSTGLTRMNTEAFF. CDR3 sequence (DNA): TGTGCCAGCAGCTCTTCGACAGGGCTAACTCGGATGAACACTGAAGCTTTCTTT.

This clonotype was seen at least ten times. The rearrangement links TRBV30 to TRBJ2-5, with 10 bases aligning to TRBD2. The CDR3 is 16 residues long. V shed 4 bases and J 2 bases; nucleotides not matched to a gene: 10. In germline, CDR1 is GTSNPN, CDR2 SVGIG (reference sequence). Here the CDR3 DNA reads TGTGCCTGGATAGGAAACAGGACTAGCGGACAAGAGACCCAGTACTTC. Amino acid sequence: CAWIGNRTSGQETQYF. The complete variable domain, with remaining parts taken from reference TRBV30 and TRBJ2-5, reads SQTIHQWPATLVQPVGSPLSLECTVEGTSNPNLYWYRQAAGRGLQLLFYSVGIGQISSEVPQNLSASRPQDRQFILSSKKLLLSDSGFYLCAWIGNRTSGQETQYFGPGTRLLVL.

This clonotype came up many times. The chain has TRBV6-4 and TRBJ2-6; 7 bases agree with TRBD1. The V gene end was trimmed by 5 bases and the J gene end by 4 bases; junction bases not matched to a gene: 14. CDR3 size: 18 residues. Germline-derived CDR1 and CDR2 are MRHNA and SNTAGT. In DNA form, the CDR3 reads TGTGCCAGCAGTAGACAGGGCGCCACAGAGAGGGGGGCCAACGTCCTGACTTTC. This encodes CASSRQGATERGANVLTF.

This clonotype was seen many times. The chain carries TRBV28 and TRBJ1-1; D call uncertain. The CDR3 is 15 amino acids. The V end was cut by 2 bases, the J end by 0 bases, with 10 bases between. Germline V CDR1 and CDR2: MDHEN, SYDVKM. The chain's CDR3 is CASSLHTDVNTEAFF. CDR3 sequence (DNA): TGTGCCAGCAGTTTACACACTGATGTGAACACTGAAGCTTTCTTT.

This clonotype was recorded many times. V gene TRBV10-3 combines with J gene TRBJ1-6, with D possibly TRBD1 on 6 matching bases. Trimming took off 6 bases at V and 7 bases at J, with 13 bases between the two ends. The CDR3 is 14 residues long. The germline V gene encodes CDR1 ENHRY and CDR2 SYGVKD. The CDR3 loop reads CAIRGTGRNSPLHF. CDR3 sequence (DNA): TGTGCCATCAGGGGAACAGGGAGAAATTCACCCCTCCACTTT.

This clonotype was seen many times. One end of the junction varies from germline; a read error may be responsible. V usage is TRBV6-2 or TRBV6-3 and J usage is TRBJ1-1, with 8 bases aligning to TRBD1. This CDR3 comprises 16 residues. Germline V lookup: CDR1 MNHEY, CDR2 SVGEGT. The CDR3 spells CASSKTFRTGHTEAFF. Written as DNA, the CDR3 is TGTGCCAGCAGTAAGACCTTTAGGACAGGGCACACGGAAGCTTTCTTT.

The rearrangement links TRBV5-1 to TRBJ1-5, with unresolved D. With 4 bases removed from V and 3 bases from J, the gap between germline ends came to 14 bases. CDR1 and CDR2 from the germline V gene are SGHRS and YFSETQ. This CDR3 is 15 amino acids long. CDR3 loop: CASSPTGRNNQPQHF. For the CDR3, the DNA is TGCGCCAGCAGCCCGACCGGGCGGAACAATCAGCCCCAGCATTTT.

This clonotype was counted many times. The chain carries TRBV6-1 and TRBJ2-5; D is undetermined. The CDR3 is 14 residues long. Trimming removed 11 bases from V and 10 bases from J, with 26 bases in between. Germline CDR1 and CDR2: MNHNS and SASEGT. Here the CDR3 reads CACAPIRLLADQYF. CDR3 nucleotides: TGTGCCTGCGCTCCAATCCGACTCCTGGCCGACCAGTACTTC.